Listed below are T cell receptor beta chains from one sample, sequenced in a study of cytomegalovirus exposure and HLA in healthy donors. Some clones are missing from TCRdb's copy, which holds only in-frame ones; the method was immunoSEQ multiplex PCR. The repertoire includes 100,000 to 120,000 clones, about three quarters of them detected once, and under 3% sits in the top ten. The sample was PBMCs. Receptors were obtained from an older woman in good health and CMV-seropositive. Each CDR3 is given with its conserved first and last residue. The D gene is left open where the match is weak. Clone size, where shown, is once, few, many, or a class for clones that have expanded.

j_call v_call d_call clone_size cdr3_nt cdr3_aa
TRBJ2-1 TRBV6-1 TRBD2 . TGTGCCAGCAATCACAATAGCGGGAGGCGGAATGAGCAGTTCTTC CASNHNSGRRNEQFF
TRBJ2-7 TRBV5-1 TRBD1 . TGCGCCAGCAGCCGACAGGGCTCAGGGGAGCAGTACTTC CASSRQGSGEQYF
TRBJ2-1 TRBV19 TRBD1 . TGTGCCAGTAGTATAAACCCGACAGGGGATGCCTACAATGAGCAGTTCTTC CASSINPTGDAYNEQFF
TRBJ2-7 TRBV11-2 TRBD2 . TGTGCCAGCACCCTTGACCCGGGACTAGGTTACGAGCAGTACTTC CASTLDPGLGYEQYF
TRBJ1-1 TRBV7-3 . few TGTGCCAGCAGCTTCTCAATCGGGAACACTGAAGCTTTCTTT CASSFSIGNTEAFF
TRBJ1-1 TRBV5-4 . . TGTGCCAGCAGCAGCCCAAACAGGGCTGGCACTGAAGCTTTCTTT CASSSPNRAGTEAFF
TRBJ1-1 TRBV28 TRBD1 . TGTGCCAGCAGCTTAGAGGGGACAGGGTACCCTGAAGCTTTCTTT CASSLEGTGYPEAFF
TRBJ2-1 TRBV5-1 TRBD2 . TGCGCCAGCAGCTTGGCAGTAGCGGGAGGGCCGAGGGATGAGCAGTTCTTC CASSLAVAGGPRDEQFF
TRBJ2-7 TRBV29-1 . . TGCAGCGTTGCTGGTAACTTCGCATACGAGCAGTACTTC CSVAGNFAYEQYF
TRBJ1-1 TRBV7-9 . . TGTTCCAGCAGCTTCTTGAACACTGAAGCTTTCTTT CSSSFLNTEAFF
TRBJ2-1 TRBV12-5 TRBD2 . TGTGCTAGTGGTTTGGCCCGAGCGGGACGGGTCAATGAGCAGTTCTTC CASGLARAGRVNEQFF
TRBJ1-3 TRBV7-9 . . TGTGCCAGCAGCTTATTGCAGGCCCGCTCTGGAAACACCATATATTTT CASSLLQARSGNTIYF
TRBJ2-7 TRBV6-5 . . TGTGCCAGCAGTAAAGACTCGAACTCCTACGAGCAGTACTTC CASSKDSNSYEQYF
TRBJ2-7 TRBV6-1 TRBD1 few TGTGCCAGCAGGACCAACAGGGGCTCCGAGCAGTACTTC CASRTNRGSEQYF
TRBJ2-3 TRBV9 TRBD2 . TGTGCCAGCAGCGTCAGACTAGCGGGAGAAGATACGCAGTATTTT CASSVRLAGEDTQYF
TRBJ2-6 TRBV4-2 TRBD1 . TGTGCCAGCAGCCAAGATCCAGGGGGCGATGGGGCCAACGTCCTGACTTTC CASSQDPGGDGANVLTF
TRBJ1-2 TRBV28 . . TGTGCCAGCAGCTCATATGGCTGCACCTTC CASSSYGCTF
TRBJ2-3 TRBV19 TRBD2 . TGTGCCAGTAGTATCTATCCGGGACTAGAATTTAACTATACGCAGTATTTT CASSIYPGLEFNYTQYF
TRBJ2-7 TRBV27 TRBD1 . TGTGCCAGCAGTTTCGGACAGGGGGGATACGAGCAGTACTTC CASSFGQGGYEQYF
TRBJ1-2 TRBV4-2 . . TGTGCCAGCAGCCCCCGCCGCGACAGTATGGAAAACTATGGCTACACCTTC CASSPRRDSMENYGYTF
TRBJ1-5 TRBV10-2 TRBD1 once TGCGCCAGCAGGGGGGCGGGACAGGGTATGAATCAGCCCCAGCATTTT CASRGAGQGMNQPQHF
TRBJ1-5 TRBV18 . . TGTGCCAGCTCACCACCGAACAGGGCTAGCAATCAGCCCCAGCATTTT CASSPPNRASNQPQHF
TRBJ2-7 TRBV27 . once TGTGCCAGCAGTTTTTCCCCAGACAGAGCCACAGGGCGGCGGTCGTACGAGCAGTACTTC CASSFSPDRATGRRSYEQYF
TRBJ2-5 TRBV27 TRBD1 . TGTGCCAGCAGTCCCCGGACAGGAGGCCTCCAAGAGACCCAGTACTTC CASSPRTGGLQETQYF
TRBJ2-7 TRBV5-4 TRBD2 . TGTGCCAGCAGCTCGGGACTAGCGATAACCTACGAGCAGTACTTC CASSSGLAITYEQYF
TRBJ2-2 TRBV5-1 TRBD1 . TGCGCCAGCAGCGATGGACAGGTGCTTAACACCGGGGAGCTGTTTTTT CASSDGQVLNTGELFF
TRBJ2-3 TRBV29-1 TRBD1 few TGCAGCGTTGATGGACAGGGCGGCGGAGATACGCAGTATTTT CSVDGQGGGDTQYF
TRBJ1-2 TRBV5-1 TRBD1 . TGCGCCAGCAGCTGGGGACAGGCCACCGAATATGGCTACACCTTC CASSWGQATEYGYTF
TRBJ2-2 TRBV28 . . TGTGCCAGCAGTTTAAGCGGAAACACCGGGGAGCTGTTTTTT CASSLSGNTGELFF
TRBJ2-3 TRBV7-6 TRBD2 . TGTGCCAGCAGCTCGGGACTAGCGGCCACAGATACGCAGTATTTT CASSSGLAATDTQYF
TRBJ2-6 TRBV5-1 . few TGCGCCAGCAGCTTGGCAGGGGCCAACGTCCTGACTTTC CASSLAGANVLTF
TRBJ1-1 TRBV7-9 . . TGTGCCAGCAGCTTTGCCAGGGTCGCTGAAGCTTTCTTT CASSFARVAEAFF
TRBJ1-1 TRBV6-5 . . TGTGCCAGCAGTTTTCAGGTGAACACTGAAGCTTTCTTT CASSFQVNTEAFF
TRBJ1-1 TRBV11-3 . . TGTGCCAGCAGCCCCGGGTCCCATTTAGGAGCTTTCTTT CASSPGSHLGAFF
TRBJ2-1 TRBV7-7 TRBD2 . TGTGCTAGCAGCTTTGGCGGGAGCAATGAGCAGTTCTTC CASSFGGSNEQFF
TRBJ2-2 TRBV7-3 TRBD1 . TGTGCCAGCAGCTCGACAGGGGGCAGCACCGGGGAGCTGTTTTTT CASSSTGGSTGELFF
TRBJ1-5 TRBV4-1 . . TGCGCCAGCAGCCTCCGTGGAATCAACAGGGCTGGCAATCAGCCCCAGCATTTT CASSLRGINRAGNQPQHF
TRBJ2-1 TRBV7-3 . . TGTGCCAGCAGCTTGGGGCAGGTCAACAATGAGCAGTTCTTC CASSLGQVNNEQFF
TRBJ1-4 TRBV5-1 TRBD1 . TGCGCCAGCAGCTTGTACGACAGGGACGATGAAAAACTGTTTTTT CASSLYDRDDEKLFF
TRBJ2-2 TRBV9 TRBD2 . TGTGCCAGCAGCCCCCGGACTAGCGGGAGGGTTAACACCGGGGAGCTGTTTTTT CASSPRTSGRVNTGELFF
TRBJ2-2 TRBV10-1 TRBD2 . TGCGCCAGCAGTGAGAGCCTAGCGGGCCCCGGGGAGCTGTTTTTT CASSESLAGPGELFF
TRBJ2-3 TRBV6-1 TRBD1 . TGTGCCAGCAGTACGACAGGGTGGAATACGCAGTATTTT CASSTTGWNTQYF
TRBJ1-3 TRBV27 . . TGTGCCAGCAGTTCGGGAAACACCATATATTTT CASSSGNTIYF
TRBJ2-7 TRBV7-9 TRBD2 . TGTGCCAGCAGCCCCGGGACTAGCGGGAACAACGAGCAGTACTTC CASSPGTSGNNEQYF
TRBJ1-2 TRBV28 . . TGTGCCAGCAGTTTACGGTGGACAGTAGGCTATGGCTACACCTTC CASSLRWTVGYGYTF
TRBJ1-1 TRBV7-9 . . TGTGCCAGCAGCTTAGGCTACGGGGGAGTAGCTGAAGCTTTCTTT CASSLGYGGVAEAFF
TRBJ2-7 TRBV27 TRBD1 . TGTGCCAGCAGTTCGACAGGGGCCTCTACGAAGCAGTACTTC CASSSTGASTKQYF
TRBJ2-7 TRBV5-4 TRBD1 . TGTGCCAGCAGCACAACAGGGGGCTACGAGCAGTACTTC CASSTTGGYEQYF
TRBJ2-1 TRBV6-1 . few TGTGCCAGCAGTCGGCTAGGCAATGAGCAGTTCTTC CASSRLGNEQFF
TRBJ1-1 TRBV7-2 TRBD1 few TGTGCCAGCAGCTTCACGACACAGGGGATGTCTTTCTTT CASSFTTQGMSFF
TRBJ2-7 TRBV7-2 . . TGTGCCAGCAGCCGCCGACTAGTAGGCTACGAGCAGTACTTC CASSRRLVGYEQYF
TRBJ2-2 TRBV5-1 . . TGCGCCAGCAGCTTTGAGACCGGGGAGCTGTTTTTT CASSFETGELFF
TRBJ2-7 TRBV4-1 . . TGCGCCAGCAGCCGACTCGGCATAGGCCCTTACGAGCAGTACTTC CASSRLGIGPYEQYF
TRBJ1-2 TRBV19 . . TGTGCCAGTAGTATTGTTCAGGGGACCTATGGCTACACCTTC CASSIVQGTYGYTF
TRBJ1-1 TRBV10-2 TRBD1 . TGCGCCAGCAGTGAAAGACAGGGGGCGAACACTGAAGCTTTCTTT CASSERQGANTEAFF
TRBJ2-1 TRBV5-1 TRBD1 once TGCGCCAGCAGCTCACCACAGGGGAAAGGTCGTGAGCAGTTCTTC CASSSPQGKGREQFF
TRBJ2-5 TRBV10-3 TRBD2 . TGTGCCATCAGTGGGACTAGCGCCGCCCGGGAGACCCAGTACTTC CAISGTSAARETQYF
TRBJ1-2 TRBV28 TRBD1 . TGTGCCAGCAGTTTCAGGGGGACGGATGGCTACACCTTC CASSFRGTDGYTF
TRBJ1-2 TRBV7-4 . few TGTGCCAGCAGCTTAGGGGGAGGAAACTCCTATGGCTACACCTTC CASSLGGGNSYGYTF
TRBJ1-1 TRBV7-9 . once TGTGCCAGCAGCTTTTTTGGGGGGGCAGGGACTGAAGCTTTCTTT CASSFFGGAGTEAFF